One T cell receptor (beta chain) is described in this entry. This clone was recorded only once. This receptor's antigen is unknown. No base quality information exists; no much larger clone differs at one position. The cohort comprised fewer than 700 healthy bone marrow donors. At the time of sampling, all cohort members were nominally healthy, though unrecorded immune exposures were likely present. The donor tested CMV seronegative and was one of the 352 seronegative cohort members. Each donor provided a peripheral blood sample, and peripheral blood mononuclear cells were used for TCR beta sequencing. Genomic DNA was extracted from the blood cell samples with the Qiagen DNeasy Blood Extraction Kit. This specimen belongs to a study of cytomegalovirus exposure and HLA in healthy donors (dated by TCRdb to the late 2010s). For context, the study as a whole: An earlier analysis of 587 of the donors reported 276 Gb of sequence data and 100 million to 120 million unique TCR beta sequences obtained from about 179 million T cells. An early release covering approximately 600 HLA-typed donors comprised approximately 300 gigabases of sequencing data and 85 million to 100 million unique TCR sequences. Of the 300 to 450 genotyped donors, roughly 76% were placed in the genetic ancestry cluster associated with self-reported Caucasian donors. The aim of the study was to test whether cataloging public T cell receptors could identify signatures of past pathogen exposure. The study used immunosequencing to profile the T cell repertoires of approximately 630 subjects and linked those repertoires to cytomegalovirus serostatus. In addition to the first cohort of 666 subjects, a separate validation cohort of some 120 different subjects was used. To predict cytomegalovirus infection status, the study brought together high-throughput TCR immunosequencing, statistical association of individual TCRs with disease status, and machine learning. A later analysis re-examined previously published TCR beta repertoires from 610 or so donors and added high-resolution HLA genotyping to investigate patterns of TCR occurrence. The later analysis used no new phenotypic data to find candidate immune exposures, relying instead on TCR beta sequences and their occurrence across donors. To decide whether each TCR beta V gene segment behaved as functional or pseudogenic, an earlier analysis of some 600 of the donors relied on high-throughput TCR beta sequencing. Donor age, sex, ethnicity and CMV serostatus were collected together with the repertoire data. A later genetic analysis took genome-wide SNP genotypes for about three fifths of the 666 donors and used that subset as a discovery cohort. All discovery cohort repertoires had been generated on a single sequencing platform. HLA typing included class I and class II loci at four-digit resolution. The number of typed donors differed by locus: roughly 629-640 for A, B, C, DRB1 and DQB1; some 500 for DQA1; some 610 for DPA1; and roughly 450 for DPB1. Four or five DR-DQ haplotypes were handled as single units for association and clustering, since linkage in the cohort was strong. Among some 410 genotyped donors of the cohort, an average of about 240,000 unique TCR beta nucleotide sequences were sequenced per donor, roughly 18% of them non-productive. Points the paper makes about the study in general: An earlier analysis of 587 of the donors showed that most TCR beta V segments appeared in productive rearrangements either about 87% or about 30% of the time, which broadly matched IMGT annotations. An association between a missense DCLRE1C variant and V-gene and J-gene trimming of TCR beta chains was found in a later genetic analysis and replicated in an independent cohort. At a false discovery rate of 0.05, a later analysis linked under 20,000 TCR beta sequences to specific HLA alleles. In this cohort, only TCR beta chains were sequenced, and detectable features were limited by the absence of alpha or paired-chain data. A further reported finding was that TCR beta sequences accurately predicted the HLA-A and HLA-B alleles for most subjects in the first cohort. It was suggested by the authors that the approach could potentially be generalized to other disease states and immunological phenotypes. According to a later analysis, most CMV-associated TCR beta chains appeared to be HLA-restricted, and the HLA associations seemed to be driven largely by CMV exposure. A cluster of highly shared sequence variants was judged likely to be a technical artifact of the sequencing pipeline. While some public TCRs were present in many individuals, most TCR sequences turned up only very rarely across donors. Linkage disequilibrium might explain the correlated functional status among segregating V segments, but an unknown experimental factor could not be ruled out. Cytomegalovirus status was reported to be diagnosed by the classifier with high specificity and sensitivity in both the original and validation cohorts. In a later analysis, HLA-associated TCR beta chains showed more clonal expansion and lower generation probabilities than non-associated chains that were equally common. In vitro tests confirmed that a few of the cytomegalovirus-associated TCR beta chains recognize cytomegalovirus antigens. In a later analysis, several top co-occurrence clusters were reported to appear linked to parvovirus B19, influenza, CMV and Epstein-Barr virus. A later genetic analysis reported fewer N-insertions in productive TCRs among donors in an Asian-associated ancestry cluster than the roughly 620-donor mean. Because counts were too low, roughly 18 rarely observed V segments, including chromosome 9 orphons, were left out of the earlier analysis of about 620 of the donors. According to a later analysis, TCR association rates differed among HLA loci, with DRB1 alleles showing the most associated TCRs and HLA-C alleles showing the fewest. When HLA alleles, especially DR and DQ, strongly co-occurred, attributing TCR associations to individual alleles was difficult. The only immune exposure information available for the cohort was CMV serostatus. Because HLA typing was missing for some donors at each locus, association tests included only the typed subset. Because the 87-base-pair reads could not distinguish some IMGT-functional V segments, including TRBV6-2 and TRBV6-3, those segments were excluded. The study gave a list of about 150 TCR beta chains associated with cytomegalovirus. Roughly uniform sequencing depth across donors was assumed in presence/absence analyses, although this assumption may not hold.

The CDR3 contains 13 residues, cysteine and phenylalanine counted. Left in the record is the CDR3 DNA by itself, 39 bases read in frame from the first base. Relative to germline, V is missing 5 bases and J is missing 3 bases, with 3 bases of the junction outside any gene match. In the germline V gene (reference sequence), CDR1 corresponds to MNHEY and CDR2 to SMNVEV. Library generation was performed with the immunoSEQ multiplex PCR assay. For the multiplex PCR, a mixture combining 60 forward primers for TCR Vbeta segments and 13 reverse primers for TCR Jbeta segments was used. The CDR3 region of rearranged TCR beta genes was amplified from genomic DNA by a multiplex PCR assay. The amplified TCR beta libraries were sequenced on the Illumina HiSeq System as 87-base-pair reads. Under the source paper's analysis protocol: A later analysis tallied approximately 87 million unique TCR beta chains across the 700 or so repertoires, and about 12 million of those chains were shared by two or more donors. To remove PCR and sequencing errors, raw reads were error-corrected and collapsed into unique sequences using a nearest-neighbor algorithm that merged closely related sequences. To assign V, D and J gene segments, CDR3 sequences were aligned to IMGT reference sequences. For a sequence to be retained, a match of at least six nucleotides to both a V gene segment and a J gene segment was required. A rearrangement was called productive if the CDR3 had no stop codons and remained in frame with V and J, and every other rearrangement was called non-productive. CDR3 was defined according to IMGT convention as the region running from the second conserved V-encoded cysteine to the conserved J-encoded phenylalanine. The earlier analysis of fewer than 750 of the donors excluded sequences that lacked an unambiguous match to a single V gene segment. In an earlier analysis of about 590 of the donors, a V segment was called functional when productive rearrangements were above 56.7%, and segregating when the standard deviation between donors exceeded 5%. A statistical classification framework was built for diagnosing cytomegalovirus status from the catalog of TCR beta chain sequences. In a later analysis, V and J genes were assigned by comparing TCR nucleotide sequences against IMGT/GENE-DB human TR gene sequences. Using the TCRdist pipeline, a later analysis assigned CDR3 sequences along with most-parsimonious VDJ recombination scenarios. In a later analysis, every TCR beta chain was defined by the combination of its CDR3 amino acid sequence and its V-gene family, and reads without a unique V-gene family were dropped. To address suspected cross-contamination and a sequencing artifact, a later analysis removed 550 to 750 highly shared, low-generation-probability nucleotide sequences. In a later analysis, a clonal expansion index was calculated for each public chain from normalized within-repertoire ranks of inferred template counts. A later analysis computed generation probabilities with a VDJ recombination model fitted to out-of-frame rearrangements, and checked the results against IGoR. A later analysis scored TCR-TCR, TCR-HLA and TCR-CMV co-occurrence with hypergeometric tests, applying a repertoire-size bias correction to TCR pairs. To estimate false discovery rates, a later analysis permuted the HLA or CMV assignments 20 times. In a later analysis, co-occurring TCRs were grouped using DBSCAN, and TCRdist sequence similarity was added for clustering within HLA-allele-positive subsets. Repertoires with fewer than 30,000 or more than 120,000 public chains, plus five repertoires with anomalous nucleotide sharing, were excluded from co-occurrence clustering. The source is immuneACCESS, and TCRdb retained only in-frame sequences with V and J called. Part of the clones is not carried over; for the studies checked, unresolved V genes explain less than half of this, and the remainder is unexplained. For V, J and clone size, that table is used; D and trimming come from the DNA. The table for this sample lists 140,000 or so clones; around 82% of them were counted only once. About 3.2% of the sample lies in the top ten.

The source of this sequence is a female donor in good health and CMV-seronegative. The chain uses TRBV27 and TRBJ2-5; 7 central nucleotides agree with TRBD1. The specimen sequenced was PBMCs. The CDR3 region has the sequence CASSGTDKETQYF. The nucleotide sequence is given as TGTGCCAGCAGTGGGACAGACAAAGAGACCCAGTACTTC.